The 25 T cell receptor beta chains below were found in one sample sequenced in a study of technical replicates of blood from a few donors. TCRdb keeps only in-frame clones here, not all; method: immunoSEQ multiplex PCR. Here the sample spans under 55,000 clones, around 95% being singletons. Specimen: T cells isolated from PBMCs. Source of these receptors: a human donor in good health.

The chain uses TRBV25-1 and TRBJ2-3; the match to TRBD2 covers 11 bases. The V and J ends lost 2 bases and 6 bases, in that order; junction bases with no gene match: 7. The CDR3 is made up of 16 amino acids. Germline values: CDR1 MGHDK, CDR2 SYGVNS. This CDR3 reads CASSEQLAGVRDTQYF. CDR3 coding DNA: TGTGCCAGCAGTGAACAACTAGCGGGAGTTAGGGATACGCAGTATTTT.

V usage is TRBV28 and J usage is TRBJ1-2; D call uncertain. The germline gives CDR1 MDHEN, CDR2 SYDVKM. Trimming removed 8 bases from V and 8 bases from J, with 12 bases in between. The CDR3 runs to 11 residues. Written as DNA, the CDR3 is TGTGCCAGCGGGCAGGCCCAAGGCTACACCTTC. Encoded protein: CASGQAQGYTF.

The V and J genes are TRBV6-1 and TRBJ1-2, with D possibly TRBD1 on 6 matching bases. Germline V CDR1 and CDR2: MNHNS, SASEGT. This CDR3 has 15 amino acids. Trimming removed 0 bases from V and 4 bases from J, with 12 bases in between. The CDR3 nucleotides read TGTGCCAGCAGTGAAGCCAGGGGCATTGGCTATGGCTACACCTTC. Amino acid sequence: CASSEARGIGYGYTF.

The chain is built from TRBV6-5 and TRBJ1-2; no clear D gene. The CDR3 contains 13 residues. Germline-derived CDR1 and CDR2 are MNHEY and SVGAGI. V was trimmed by 1 base and J by 3 bases, leaving 6 bases between them. The CDR3 DNA reads TGTGCCAGCAGTTACTACAGAGACTATGGCTACACCTTC. It yields the protein CASSYYRDYGYTF.

The chain recombines TRBV19 with TRBJ2-5, with TRBD2 matching 15 bases. V lost 5 bases, J lost 5 bases, and 3 bases stayed unmatched. The germline V gene encodes CDR1 LNHDA and CDR2 SQIVND (reference sequence). The CDR3 is 15 residues long. The CDR3 here is CASSLGLAGGETQYF. The CDR3, as DNA: TGTGCCAGTAGTCTAGGACTAGCGGGAGGGGAGACCCAGTACTTC. Full variable domain (missing parts from reference TRBV19 and TRBJ2-5): DGGITQSPKYLFRKEGQNVTLSCEQNLNHDAMYWYRQDPGQGLRLIYYSQIVNDFQKGDIAEGYSVSREKKESFPLTVTSAQKNPTAFYLCASSLGLAGGETQYFGPGTRLLVL.

J is TRBJ1-1 and V is TRBV9; 7 nucleotides agree with TRBD1. V trimming: 3 bases; J trimming: 8 bases; junction bases outside the gene matches: 4. CDR3 size: 12 residues. Germline CDR1 reads SGDLS; CDR2 reads YYNGEE. The CDR3 loop reads CASSATDREAFF. CDR3 bases: TGTGCCAGCAGCGCCACGGACAGGGAAGCTTTCTTT. Looking up the rest from reference TRBV9 and TRBJ1-1 gives the full variable domain: DSGVTQTPKHLITATGQRVTLRCSPRSGDLSVYWYQQSLDQGLQFLIQYYNGEERAKGNILERFSAQQFPDLHSELNLSSLELGDSALYFCASSATDREAFFGQGTRLTVV.

The chain recombines TRBV28 with TRBJ1-4; D may be TRBD1 (6 bases). Trimming took off 10 bases at V and 6 bases at J, with 15 bases between the two ends. From germline, CDR1 is MDHEN and CDR2 SYDVKM. The CDR3 extends over 13 amino acids. The CDR3 nucleotides are TGTGCCACCCGGACAGCGACAGATGAAAAACTGTTTTTT. Translating it yields CATRTATDEKLFF.

V is TRBV29-1 and J is TRBJ2-7; the D gene is possibly TRBD1 (6 bases). V was clipped by 6 bases and J by 7 bases, with 16 bases between them. Germline values: CDR1 SQVTM, CDR2 ANQGSEA. There are 12 residues in the CDR3. The CDR3 DNA sequence: TGCAGCGTGGACACAGGGAAAGTTGAGCAGTACTTC. Translating it yields CSVDTGKVEQYF.

The chain is built from TRBV6-5 and TRBJ2-2, with a tentative D call TRBD2 (6 bases). The V gene lost 6 bases and the J gene lost 6 bases, with 11 bases spanning the gap. This CDR3 has 13 residues. Germline V gene sequence: CDR1 MNHEY, CDR2 SVGAGI. The CDR3 nucleotides read TGTGCCAGCAGGGCTAGCGCGGCCGGGGAGCTGTTTTTT. It codes for CASRASAAGELFF.

The genes are TRBV7-9 and TRBJ2-5; 15 bases line up with TRBD2. The ends lost 3 bases at V and 5 bases at J; junction bases unmatched: 1. CDR1 and CDR2 (germline): SEHNR, FQNEAQ (reference sequence). CDR3 length: 15 residues. CDR3 loop: CASSFGTSGRETQYF. As DNA, the CDR3 is TGTGCCAGCAGCTTTGGGACTAGCGGGAGGGAGACCCAGTACTTC.

CDR3 DNA sequence: TGTGCCAGCACCCCGGAGGGTAGCGGTCCTTACGAGCAGTACTTC. Residues: CASTPEGSGPYEQYF. This chain joins TRBV27 and TRBJ2-7; D perhaps matches TRBD2 (6 bases). V lost 7 bases to trimming and J lost 4 bases, with 20 bases between them. The germline gives CDR1 MNHEY, CDR2 SMNVEV (reference sequence). CDR3 size: 15 residues.

This clone was recorded once. The chain uses TRBV29-1 and TRBJ2-7; 7 bases align to TRBD1. The V gene's germline CDR1 is SQVTM and CDR2 ANQGSEA. Germline trimming cut 6 bases from V and 3 bases from J; bases unmatched to any gene: 8. The CDR3 totals 13 residues. The CDR3 spells CSVEGQSHYEQYF. The CDR3 DNA sequence: TGCAGCGTCGAGGGACAGTCCCACTACGAGCAGTACTTC.

The chain uses TRBV28 and TRBJ1-1; D gene unclear. There are 14 residues in the CDR3. The V gene lost 10 bases and the J gene lost 11 bases, with 26 bases spanning the gap. Germline V lookup: CDR1 MDHEN, CDR2 SYDVKM. CDR3 residues: CATGHTPFEGYAFF. In DNA, the CDR3 is TGTGCCACCGGCCACACCCCTTTCGAGGGATACGCTTTCTTT.

The V gene is TRBV7-9, the J gene TRBJ2-3; 8 bases are a match to TRBD2. V dropped 5 bases and J dropped 0; count of bases not matched to a gene: 13. CDR1 is SEHNR, CDR2 FQNEAQ, per germline (reference sequence). The CDR3 covers 18 residues. The CDR3 coding sequence is TGTGCCAGCAGCCCGGGGACTAGTGCAGGGGAGAGCACAGATACGCAGTATTTT. Translating gives CASSPGTSAGESTDTQYF.

The genes are TRBV7-9 and TRBJ2-2, with 9 bases aligning to TRBD2. CDR3 size: 18 residues. V dropped 1 base and J dropped 0; count of bases not matched to a gene: 6. Germline lookup yields CDR1 SEHNR and CDR2 FQNEAQ (reference sequence). The CDR3 sequence is CASSLGELAGPNTGELFF. The CDR3 coding sequence is TGTGCCAGCAGCTTAGGGGAACTAGCGGGCCCGAACACCGGGGAGCTGTTTTTT.

This rearrangement joins TRBV5-6 to TRBJ2-5; maybe TRBD2 (5 bases). Germline loops: CDR1 SGHDT, CDR2 YYEEEE. The CDR3 consists of 12 residues. V was shortened by 9 bases and J by 5 bases, with 14 bases between the two germline ends. CDR3 protein: CAIQRVRETQYF. The DNA for the CDR3 is TGTGCCATCCAGAGGGTCAGGGAGACCCAGTACTTC.

The CDR3 loop is CASNGATTNEKLFF. The CDR3 nucleotides read TGTGCCAGCAATGGGGCGACAACTAATGAAAAACTGTTTTTT. This chain connects TRBV9 to TRBJ1-4; maybe TRBD1 (5 bases). Trimming pared 6 bases from V and 0 bases from J, leaving 9 bases between. The CDR3 is 14 residues long. From germline, CDR1 is SGDLS and CDR2 YYNGEE. Full variable domain (outside the CDR3, taken from reference TRBV9 and TRBJ1-4): DSGVTQTPKHLITATGQRVTLRCSPRSGDLSVYWYQQSLDQGLQFLIQYYNGEERAKGNILERFSAQQFPDLHSELNLSSLELGDSALYFCASNGATTNEKLFFGSGTQLSVL.

This clone was counted once. This chain joins TRBV28 and TRBJ1-1; D is unresolved. Germline lookup yields CDR1 MDHEN and CDR2 SYDVKM. Trimming pared 4 bases from V and 1 base from J, leaving 13 bases between. The CDR3 covers 15 residues. CDR3 DNA: TGTGCCAGCAGTTCCCAACAGCGGCGGAACACTGAAGCTTTCTTT. This encodes CASSSQQRRNTEAFF.

The CDR3 spells CASSLTDEQYF. CDR3 nucleotides: TGTGCCAGCAGCTTAACGGACGAGCAGTACTTC. The chain employs TRBV7-8 and TRBJ2-7; no firm D call. Germline V CDR1 and CDR2: SGHVS, FQNEAQ. V lost 2 bases to trimming and J lost 5 bases, with 4 bases between them. The CDR3 covers 11 residues. The full variable domain, in which reference TRBV7-8 and TRBJ2-7 provide the parts outside the CDR3, is GAGVSQSPRYKVAKRGQDVALRCDPISGHVSLFWYQQALGQGPEFLTYFQNEAQLDKSGLPSDRFFAERPEGSVSTLKIQRTQQEDSAVYLCASSLTDEQYFGPGTRLTVT.

This chain links TRBV6-1 with TRBJ1-2, with 8 bases aligning to TRBD1. Germline V gene sequence: CDR1 MNHNS, CDR2 SASEGT. CDR3 length: 15 amino acids. The junction had 6 bases not matched to a gene; V was cut back by 3 bases and J by 3 bases. CDR3 in amino acids: CASSEWTGKDYGYTF. CDR3 DNA sequence: TGTGCCAGCAGTGAGTGGACAGGGAAGGACTATGGCTACACCTTC.

The chain recombines TRBV6-4 with TRBJ2-7; a weak D match, TRBD1 (6 bases). V gave up 0 bases and J gave up 6 bases, with 15 bases separating them. Germline V gene data show CDR1 as MRHNA and CDR2 as SNTAGT. The CDR3 runs 15 residues. CDR3 sequence reads: CASSDSAQGGREQYF. DNA of the CDR3: TGTGCCAGCAGTGACTCGGCACAGGGTGGTCGCGAGCAGTACTTC.

The chain recombines TRBV11-3 with TRBJ2-7, with D maybe TRBD1 (5 bases). The germline gives CDR1 SGHNT, CDR2 YENEEA. The CDR3 spans 15 residues. Trimming removed 0 bases from V and 1 base from J, with 10 bases in between. The CDR3 bases are TGTGCCAGCAGCTTAGACCCGGACACTTCCTACGAGCAGTACTTC. Amino acid sequence: CASSLDPDTSYEQYF.

The chain joins TRBV5-1 to TRBJ2-1, with TRBD2 as a possible D gene (6 bases). With 4 bases removed from V and 0 bases from J, the gap between germline ends came to 11 bases. The V gene's germline CDR1 is SGHRS and CDR2 YFSETQ. The CDR3 consists of 15 residues. CDR3 DNA sequence: TGCGCCAGCAGCGCGGGACTCAGCTCCTACAATGAGCAGTTCTTC. Protein: CASSAGLSSYNEQFF. The whole variable domain, filled in from reference TRBV5-1 and TRBJ2-1, reads KAGVTQTPRYLIKTRGQQVTLSCSPISGHRSVSWYQQTPGQGLQFLFEYFSETQRNKGNFPGRFSGRQFSNSRSEMNVSTLELGDSALYLCASSAGLSSYNEQFFGPGTRLTVL.

V usage is TRBV29-1 and J usage is TRBJ1-1, with D possibly matching TRBD1 (5 bases). Germline V gives CDR1 SQVTM, CDR2 ANQGSEA. The length of the CDR3 is 13 residues. Trimming pared 6 bases from V and 0 bases from J, leaving 11 bases between. The CDR3 region has the DNA TGCAGCGTAATGACAGCTTTGAACACTGAAGCTTTCTTT. Protein: CSVMTALNTEAFF.

V gene TRBV5-1 combines with J gene TRBJ1-2; TRBD1 aligns across 8 bases. Germline V gene sequence: CDR1 SGHRS, CDR2 YFSETQ. The CDR3 runs to 15 residues. The V segment lost 0 bases and the J segment 8 bases; nucleotides outside the gene matches: 9. CDR3 in DNA: TGCGCCAGCAGCTTGGGTGACAGGGGCTTCCTCGGCTACACCTTC. This sequence encodes CASSLGDRGFLGYTF.